Listed here are 25 T cell receptor beta chains from one sample, sequenced in a study of CD4+ T cells in melanoma. The table came from immunoSEQ multiplex PCR; TCRdb's copy has only in-frame clones and leaves some out. The sample includes several thousand clones, approximately 70% of them seen just once. Material for sequencing was cells from a culture (not recorded whether cultured in vitro). The receptors here all came from a human donor with melanoma.

The chain recombines TRBV10-3 with TRBJ1-1; D is possibly TRBD1 (5 bases). The CDR3 has 13 residues. Trimming took 5 bases from V and 8 from J, leaving 15 bases between them. The germline V gene has CDR1 ENHRY and CDR2 SYGVKD. CDR3 nucleotides: TGTGCCATCAGTTTTACAGGTTCGGGCGAAGCTTTCTTT. It specifies CAISFTGSGEAFF.

The chain recombines TRBV4-2 with TRBJ2-5; D may be TRBD2 (6 bases). This CDR3 region has 16 residues. Germline values: CDR1 LGHNA, CDR2 YNFKEQ. Trimming took off 4 bases at V and 2 bases at J, with 17 bases between the two ends. Here the CDR3 reads CASSPRPGLDQETQYF. In DNA, the CDR3 is TGTGCCAGCAGCCCTAGGCCGGGACTGGATCAAGAGACCCAGTACTTC.

This clone turned up a few times. V usage is TRBV2 and J usage is TRBJ1-3, with D possibly TRBD1 on 6 matching bases. Trimming took 6 bases from V and 0 from J, leaving 9 bases between them. Germline loops: CDR1 SNHLY, CDR2 FYNNEI. There are 14 residues in the CDR3. This CDR3 is CASRQGVSGNTIYF. DNA of the CDR3: TGTGCCAGCAGACAGGGTGTCTCTGGAAACACCATATATTTT.

This chain uses TRBV4-1 with TRBJ1-5; no definite D call. This CDR3 has 14 residues. CDR1 MGHRA and CDR2 YSYEKL come from the germline V gene. Trimming stripped 1 base from V and 9 bases from J, with 13 bases between. The CDR3 nucleotides are TGCGCCAGCAGCCAAGGATCGCGAGATCGGCCCCAGCATTTT. This encodes CASSQGSRDRPQHF.

This rearrangement joins TRBV11-3 to TRBJ1-6; 7 bases agree with TRBD1. The CDR3 is made up of 15 amino acids. Germline V lookup: CDR1 SGHNT, CDR2 YENEEA. V was pared by 5 bases and J by 10 bases, with 11 bases of the junction left unmatched. DNA for the CDR3: TGTGCCAGCAGCCTAACGGGACAGTCTAACTCACCCCTCCACTTT. Translation gives CASSLTGQSNSPLHF.

J is TRBJ2-5 and V is TRBV13; D might be TRBD1 or TRBD2, each matching 6 bases. This CDR3 spans 15 amino acids. Germline assignment: CDR1 PRHDT and CDR2 FYEKMQ (reference sequence). Trimming pared 2 bases from V and 2 bases from J, leaving 12 bases between. CDR3 in DNA: TGTGCCAGCAGCTTAACCGGGGGCATTCAAGAGACCCAGTACTTC. Translation: CASSLTGGIQETQYF.

The chain uses TRBV6-5 and TRBJ2-1; D may correspond to TRBD1 or TRBD2 (6 bases each). Germline V CDR1 and CDR2: MNHEY, SVGAGI. CDR3 length equals 14 residues. Trimming took off 9 bases at V and 2 bases at J, with 14 bases between the two ends. The CDR3 protein is CASRKGGPYNEQFF. Written as DNA, the CDR3 is TGTGCCAGTAGAAAGGGGGGACCCTACAATGAGCAGTTCTTC.

The chain combines TRBV5-1 with TRBJ2-1; 9 positions agree with TRBD1. CDR1 SGHRS and CDR2 YFSETQ come from the germline V gene. The CDR3 has 16 residues. V was pared by 4 bases and J by 4 bases, with 9 bases of the junction left unmatched. Here the CDR3 reads CASSASGTGSYNEQFF. Written as DNA, the CDR3 is TGCGCCAGCAGCGCTTCCGGGACAGGGTCTTACAATGAGCAGTTCTTC.

Written as DNA, the CDR3 is TGTGCCAGTAGTACCAAGGGCGGGGCAACTAATGAAAAACTGTTTTTT. It encodes CASSTKGGATNEKLFF. J is TRBJ1-4 and V is TRBV19; D is unresolved. Trimming pared 4 bases from V and 0 bases from J, leaving 12 bases between. There are 16 residues in the CDR3. Germline CDR1 reads LNHDA; CDR2 reads SQIVND (reference sequence).

This clone was picked up one time. The CDR3 spells CASSWLGKETQYF. In DNA, the CDR3 is TGTGCCAGCAGCTGGCTGGGCAAAGAGACCCAGTACTTC. The genes are TRBV5-4 and TRBJ2-5, with unresolved D. V was pared by 3 bases and J by 3 bases, with 9 bases between. Germline V gives CDR1 SGHNT, CDR2 YYREEE (reference sequence). The CDR3 is made up of 13 amino acids.

This rearrangement joins TRBV9 to TRBJ1-2, with a tentative D call TRBD1 (5 bases). The CDR3 runs to 12 residues. CDR1 SGDLS and CDR2 YYNGEE come from the germline V gene. Trimming removed 2 bases at V and 7 bases at J, with 9 bases between. The CDR3 DNA reads TGTGCCAGCAGCGTTCTTGGGGCTGGCTACACCTTC. It specifies CASSVLGAGYTF.

CDR3 amino acids: CASSPARGTAKNIQYF. The DNA of the CDR3 is TGCGCCAGCAGCCCGGCCCGGGGAACCGCCAAAAACATTCAGTACTTC. The chain uses TRBV5-1 and TRBJ2-4; D might be TRBD2 (5 bases). The CDR3 sequence is 16 residues long. Trimming pared 4 bases from V and 1 base from J, leaving 15 bases between. Germline lookup yields CDR1 SGHRS and CDR2 YFSETQ.

This rearrangement joins TRBV5-4 to TRBJ1-6; D perhaps matches TRBD1 (5 bases). The CDR3 has 14 residues. The V end lost 4 bases, the J end lost 7 bases, and 12 bases lay between the germline ends. The germline gives CDR1 SGHNT, CDR2 YYREEE (reference sequence). In DNA, the CDR3 is TGTGCCAGCAGCCGGGACGGATTAAATTCACCCCTCCACTTT. Protein sequence: CASSRDGLNSPLHF.

The V gene is TRBV7-9, the J gene TRBJ2-7; unclear D gene. Trimming removed 5 bases from V and 3 bases from J, with 14 bases in between. The germline V gene has CDR1 SEHNR and CDR2 FQNEAQ (reference sequence). The CDR3 loop spans 14 amino acids. In nucleotides, the CDR3 is TGTGCCAGCAGCCCCCGTAGGGCGAACTACGAGCAGTACTTC. As protein: CASSPRRANYEQYF.

This clone was observed a single time. This sequence joins TRBV6-1 and TRBJ2-5; 11 positions match TRBD2. The J segment lost 3 bases and the V segment lost 7 bases, leaving 4 bases of the junction unmatched. The germline CDR1 and CDR2 sequences are MNHNS and SASEGT. The CDR3 sequence is 14 residues long. The CDR3 DNA reads TGTGCCAGCAAACAGGGACTAGCGGAAGAGACCCAGTACTTC. Residues: CASKQGLAEETQYF.

Written as DNA, the CDR3 is TGTGCCAGCTCTTTAGAGAGGGGTAGCACAGATACGCAGTATTTT. Translating it yields CASSLERGSTDTQYF. V and J are TRBV2 and TRBJ2-3; D tentatively fits TRBD1 or TRBD2 (5 bases each). CDR3 length equals 15 residues. Germline assignment: CDR1 SNHLY and CDR2 FYNNEI. The ends were cut back, 8 bases at V and 0 bases at J, with 15 bases in the middle.

The J gene is TRBJ1-5, the V gene TRBV19, with 9 bases matching TRBD1. The CDR3 length is 16 residues. CDR1 and CDR2 (germline): LNHDA, SQIVND (reference sequence). J lost 1 base, V lost 4 bases, and 5 bases had no gene match. The CDR3 sequence is CASSTRQGESNQPQHF. CDR3 bases: TGTGCCAGTAGTACCAGACAGGGGGAAAGCAATCAGCCCCAGCATTTT.

This clone showed up just a few times. J is TRBJ2-5 and V is TRBV9, with 7 bases fitting TRBD2. There are 13 residues in the CDR3. The V segment lost 7 bases and the J segment 5 bases; nucleotides outside the gene matches: 8. CDR1 SGDLS and CDR2 YYNGEE come from the germline V gene. CDR3 protein: CASSRRGDETQYF. CDR3 in DNA: TGTGCCAGCTCCCGACGGGGGGATGAGACCCAGTACTTC. The full variable domain, rest sourced from reference TRBV9 and TRBJ2-5, is DSGVTQTPKHLITATGQRVTLRCSPRSGDLSVYWYQQSLDQGLQFLIQYYNGEERAKGNILERFSAQQFPDLHSELNLSSLELGDSALYFCASSRRGDETQYFGPGTRLLVL.

The chain links TRBV5-1 to TRBJ2-7; no clear D gene. V dropped 1 base and J dropped 5 bases, with 13 bases sitting between them. The CDR3 has 14 amino acids. Germline V CDR1 and CDR2: SGHRS, YFSETQ. CDR3 DNA sequence: TGCGCCAGCAGCTTGCATTCGGGTTTAAACGAGCAGTACTTC. It encodes CASSLHSGLNEQYF.

V is TRBV2 and J is TRBJ2-1; 8 bases agree with TRBD2. V lost 4 bases and J lost 9; bases outside the gene matches: 14. CDR3 length: 16 residues. Germline V gives CDR1 SNHLY, CDR2 FYNNEI. The DNA for the CDR3 is TGTGCCAGCAGTGGGAACGGGGGGGCAGGTCGTATTGAGCAGTTCTTC. Encoded protein: CASSGNGGAGRIEQFF. Full variable domain (outside the CDR3, taken from reference TRBV2 and TRBJ2-1): EPEVTQTPSHQVTQMGQEVILRCVPISNHLYFYWYRQILGQKVEFLVSFYNNEISEKSEIFDDQFSVERPDGSNFTLKIRSTKLEDSAMYFCASSGNGGAGRIEQFFGPGTRLTVL.

The chain has TRBV13 and TRBJ1-2, with D possibly being TRBD1 (6 bases). The length of the CDR3 is 15 residues. V was clipped by 5 bases and J by 6 bases, with 19 bases between them. From germline, CDR1 is PRHDT and CDR2 FYEKMQ (reference sequence). The CDR3 sequence: CASSLAGTRTNGYTF. As DNA, the CDR3 is TGTGCCAGCAGCCTAGCCGGGACACGGACGAATGGCTACACCTTC.

The chain combines TRBV7-2 with TRBJ1-6; D remains ambiguous. CDR1 is SGHTA, CDR2 FQGNSA, per germline. V lost 5 bases, J lost 7 bases, and 15 bases lay in between. The CDR3 is made up of 15 amino acids. CDR3 amino acids: CASSPQVLQNSPLHF. CDR3 bases: TGTGCCAGCAGCCCCCAGGTGTTGCAAAATTCACCCCTCCACTTT.

The chain employs TRBV6-5 and TRBJ2-7; 8 bases agree with TRBD1. This CDR3 contains 14 residues. CDR1 is MNHEY, CDR2 SVGAGI, per germline. J gave up 3 bases and V 2 bases, and 3 bases lay outside the gene matches. The DNA for the CDR3 is TGTGCCAGCAGTTACGACAGGGGAATCTACGAGCAGTACTTC. This gives the protein CASSYDRGIYEQYF.

In DNA, the CDR3 is TGTGCCATCAGTGACTCCCGTGGCGGGCGGGAGGAGACCCAGTACTTC. Translating it yields CAISDSRGGREETQYF. The chain uses TRBV10-3 and TRBJ2-5; TRBD2 agrees at 7 bases. CDR3 length equals 16 residues. CDR1 and CDR2 from the germline V gene are ENHRY and SYGVKD. Trimming took 3 bases from V and 5 from J; bases not matched to a gene: 12.

The V gene is TRBV6-6, the J gene TRBJ1-1, with 8 bases fitting TRBD1. This CDR3 spans 14 amino acids. V shed 5 bases and J 3 bases; nucleotides not matched to a gene: 5. The germline V gene encodes CDR1 MNHNY and CDR2 SVGAGI (reference sequence). The CDR3 loop is CASSMTGADTEAFF. CDR3 DNA sequence: TGTGCCAGCAGTATGACAGGGGCCGACACTGAAGCTTTCTTT.